These 26 T cell receptor beta chains came from one sample sequenced in a study of blood T cell repertoires in COVID-19. Sequenced by immunoSEQ multiplex PCR; TCRdb stores in-frame clones only, minus some. Of about 250,000 clones listed, 85% to 90% are singletons. Specimen: PBMCs or T cells enriched from blood (not recorded which). All receptors come from a woman aged 25 to 39 with acute COVID-19.

The J gene is TRBJ1-3, the V gene TRBV7-9; 10 bases align to TRBD1. This CDR3 has 19 residues. J was trimmed by 2 bases and V by 1 base; bases with no gene match: 11. Germline loops: CDR1 SEHNR, CDR2 FQNEAQ (reference sequence). The CDR3 DNA is TGTGCCAGCAGCTTAGTGTCCGGGACAGGGGTCTTACCTGGAAACACCATATATTTT. Encoded protein: CASSLVSGTGVLPGNTIYF.

The rearrangement links TRBV11-2 to TRBJ2-5, with 7 nucleotides matching TRBD1. Germline assignment: CDR1 SGHAT and CDR2 FQNNGV. Germline trimming cut 7 bases from V and 2 bases from J; bases unmatched to any gene: 7. This CDR3 spans 14 amino acids. The DNA for the CDR3 is TGTGCCAGCAACTACAGGGGACAACAAGAGACCCAGTACTTC. Translating gives CASNYRGQQETQYF.

In this sample, this clone turned up once. This chain's CDR3 is CASSLGTSASTGELFF. CDR3 nucleotides: TGTGCCAGCTCACTCGGGACTAGCGCCTCCACCGGGGAGCTGTTTTTT. This chain connects TRBV18 to TRBJ2-2; 10 bases fit TRBD2. Per germline, CDR1 KGHSH and CDR2 LQKENI. The CDR3 has 16 amino acids. Trimming at V came to 4 bases and at J to 4 bases, leaving 6 bases not matched to a gene.

The CDR3 region is CASSPGTGDQPQHF. The CDR3 DNA follows: TGTGCCAGCTCACCGGGGACAGGGGACCAGCCCCAGCATTTT. This sequence joins TRBV18 and TRBJ1-5, with 10 bases aligning to TRBD1. Germline loops: CDR1 KGHSH, CDR2 LQKENI. The CDR3 covers 14 residues. Trimming at V came to 3 bases and at J to 7 bases, leaving 3 bases not matched to a gene.

The gene calls are TRBV2 and TRBJ1-2, with D unresolved. Germline lookup yields CDR1 SNHLY and CDR2 FYNNEI. The V end lost 6 bases, the J end lost 5 bases, and 7 bases lay between the germline ends. This CDR3 spans 11 amino acids. The CDR3 sequence is CASSLDYGYTF. The CDR3 DNA is TGTGCCAGCAGCCTAGATTATGGCTACACCTTC.

V gene TRBV29-1 combines with J gene TRBJ1-1; D might be TRBD1 (6 bases). There are 15 residues in the CDR3. Trimming cost V 7 bases and J 3 bases, with 21 bases left between them. Germline lookup yields CDR1 SQVTM and CDR2 ANQGSEA. As DNA, the CDR3 is TGCAGCGCTTTAGGGGGGGCTGGAGTGTACACTGAAGCTTTCTTT. It encodes CSALGGAGVYTEAFF.

The chain employs TRBV15 and TRBJ2-7; D not resolved. The CDR3 totals 14 residues. Germline CDR1 and CDR2: LNHNV and YYDKDF (reference sequence). Deletions cut 0 bases from V and 2 bases from J, with 8 bases between. The CDR3 nucleotides are TGTGCCACCAGCAGAGATGGCCCAGCCTACGAGCAGTACTTC. Translation gives CATSRDGPAYEQYF.

The V gene is TRBV3-1 (or the pseudogene TRBV3-2), the J gene TRBJ1-1; 8 bases agree with TRBD1. With 4 bases clipped from V and 5 bases from J, the junction kept 0 bases outside the gene matches. This CDR3 has 12 amino acids. The germline V gene has CDR1 LGHDT and CDR2 YNNKEL (reference sequence). In nucleotides, the CDR3 is TGTGCCAGCAGCCGACAGGGGACTGAAGCTTTCTTT. It is translated as CASSRQGTEAFF.

The gene calls are TRBV6-1 and TRBJ2-3; 8 nucleotides align to TRBD2. CDR3 length: 18 residues. With V trimmed by 2 bases and J by 5 bases, 15 bases remained unmatched. In germline, CDR1 is MNHNS, CDR2 SASEGT. CDR3 in amino acids: CASSEQERGPPVGDTQYF. DNA of the CDR3: TGTGCCAGCAGTGAACAAGAGCGGGGGCCTCCGGTGGGAGATACGCAGTATTTT.

The chain joins TRBV6-5 to TRBJ1-2, with no clear D. Trimming stripped 7 bases from V and 3 bases from J, with 9 bases between. The CDR3 is 12 residues long. Germline V lookup: CDR1 MNHEY, CDR2 SVGAGI. This CDR3 is CASTPDYYGYTF. In DNA, the CDR3 is TGTGCCAGCACCCCAGACTACTATGGCTACACCTTC.

This chain connects TRBV5-1 to TRBJ2-2; D remains ambiguous. From germline, CDR1 is SGHRS and CDR2 YFSETQ. The CDR3 length is 17 residues. V gave up 2 bases and J gave up 0 bases, with 14 bases separating them. Here the CDR3 reads CASSFLGLGSNTGELFF. The CDR3 region has the DNA TGCGCCAGCAGCTTCCTAGGCCTTGGATCGAACACCGGGGAGCTGTTTTTT.

The chain has TRBV10-2 and TRBJ2-1; D is uncertain. Germline V lookup: CDR1 WSHSY, CDR2 SAAADI. This CDR3 has 12 residues. V dropped 9 bases and J dropped 8 bases, with 14 bases sitting between them. The CDR3 protein is CASTPVAYEQFF. The CDR3 DNA is TGCGCCAGTACACCTGTGGCTTATGAGCAGTTCTTC.

The rearrangement joins TRBV14 to TRBJ2-1, with unresolved D. CDR1 and CDR2 from the germline V gene are SGHDN and FVKESK. The CDR3 is made up of 12 amino acids. The germline V and J ends were trimmed by 3 bases and 10 bases, with 10 bases remaining between them. In DNA form, the CDR3 reads TGTGCCAGCAGCCAGAGTAGAGGCGAGCAGTTCTTC. It specifies CASSQSRGEQFF.

The J gene is TRBJ1-6, the V gene TRBV20-1; TRBD1 matches 7 bases. Germline assignment: CDR1 DFQATT and CDR2 SNEGSKA (reference sequence). The CDR3 consists of 15 residues. J lost 9 bases, V lost 3 bases, and 11 bases had no gene match. The CDR3 loop reads CSASGGVTGPSPLHF. CDR3 coding DNA: TGCAGTGCTAGTGGGGGGGTGACAGGGCCTTCACCCCTCCACTTT.

J is TRBJ2-7 and V is TRBV18; the match to TRBD1 covers 7 bases. The length of the CDR3 is 13 residues. CDR1 is KGHSH and CDR2 is LQKENI in the germline V gene. Trimming at V came to 6 bases and at J to 0 bases, leaving 2 bases not matched to a gene. The CDR3 reads CASSDRSSYEQYF. As DNA, the CDR3 is TGTGCCAGCTCGGACAGGAGCTCCTACGAGCAGTACTTC.

The chain recombines TRBV5-1 with TRBJ2-2; no clear D gene. The CDR3 is 18 amino acids. Trimming removed 4 bases at V and 0 bases at J, with 19 bases between. CDR1 is SGHRS, CDR2 YFSETQ, per germline. In nucleotides, the CDR3 is TGCGCCAGCAGCATCGCTGCCGACAAGACCGCGAACACCGGGGAGCTGTTTTTT. It specifies CASSIAADKTANTGELFF. Full variable domain (outside the CDR3, taken from reference TRBV5-1 and TRBJ2-2): KAGVTQTPRYLIKTRGQQVTLSCSPISGHRSVSWYQQTPGQGLQFLFEYFSETQRNKGNFPGRFSGRQFSNSRSEMNVSTLELGDSALYLCASSIAADKTANTGELFFGEGSRLTVL.

The chain employs TRBV5-4 and TRBJ1-1; tentatively, D is TRBD1 (5 bases). The CDR3 is made up of 14 amino acids. V dropped 3 bases and J dropped 5 bases, with 14 bases sitting between them. In germline, CDR1 is SGHNT, CDR2 YYREEE (reference sequence). The DNA for the CDR3 is TGTGCCAGCAGCTCACCACCGGGGGGGACTGAAGCTTTCTTT. This gives the protein CASSSPPGGTEAFF.

The chain combines TRBV6-6 with TRBJ2-1, with D possibly TRBD1 on 5 matching bases. V was shortened by 8 bases and J by 4 bases, with 9 bases between the two germline ends. Germline V gene lookup returns CDR1 MNHNY and CDR2 SVGAGI (reference sequence). This CDR3 contains 12 residues. Here the CDR3 DNA reads TGTGCCAGCCGACAGATTTACAATGAGCAGTTCTTC. Translation gives CASRQIYNEQFF.

This clone was recorded once. The V and J genes are TRBV30 and TRBJ1-6, with D possibly matching TRBD1 (6 bases). V was clipped by 2 bases and J by 7 bases, with 18 bases between them. This CDR3 has 16 amino acids. Per the germline V gene, CDR1 is GTSNPN and CDR2 is SVGIG (reference sequence). CDR3 sequence (DNA): TGTGCCTGGAGTCTGTACACCCTAGGGGGAAATTCACCCCTCCACTTT. As protein: CAWSLYTLGGNSPLHF. Supplemented by reference TRBV30 and TRBJ1-6, the full variable domain reads SQTIHQWPATLVQPVGSPLSLECTVEGTSNPNLYWYRQAAGRGLQLLFYSVGIGQISSEVPQNLSASRPQDRQFILSSKKLLLSDSGFYLCAWSLYTLGGNSPLHFGNGTRLTVT.

This clone was seen a few times. The chain is built from TRBV6-5 and TRBJ1-6; no firm D call. Trimming took off 5 bases at V and 9 bases at J, with 11 bases between the two ends. Germline-derived CDR1 and CDR2 are MNHEY and SVGAGI. The CDR3 totals 13 residues. The DNA for the CDR3 is TGTGCCAGCAGTCTGAGATCTACTTCACCCCTCCACTTT. This translates into CASSLRSTSPLHF.

The chain is built from TRBV5-5 and TRBJ1-5, with D unclear. Germline V CDR1 and CDR2: SGHKS, YYEKEE (reference sequence). This CDR3 is 15 amino acids long. V lost 4 bases and J 2 bases, leaving 13 bases between the germline ends. The CDR3: CASSPDGMGNQPQHF. The CDR3, as DNA: TGTGCCAGCAGCCCCGACGGGATGGGCAATCAGCCCCAGCATTTT.

The chain joins TRBV2 to TRBJ2-7; TRBD1 agrees at 9 bases. J was trimmed by 4 bases and V by 8 bases; bases with no gene match: 9. The germline gives CDR1 SNHLY, CDR2 FYNNEI. The CDR3 runs 14 residues. CDR3: CASGGTGSGYEQYF. For the CDR3, the DNA is TGTGCCAGCGGAGGGACAGGGTCAGGGTACGAGCAGTACTTC.

The chain's CDR3 is CASSLTAIGSIGQGGYGYTF. The DNA for the CDR3 is TGCGCCAGCAGCTTGACCGCTATTGGCTCGATTGGACAGGGTGGCTATGGCTACACCTTC. The chain recombines TRBV5-1 with TRBJ1-2, with 8 positions matching TRBD1. Per the germline V gene, CDR1 is SGHRS and CDR2 is YFSETQ. The CDR3 runs to 20 residues. Unmatched junction bases numbered 21, after V lost 1 base and J lost 4 bases.

J is TRBJ2-7 and V is TRBV28, with 7 bases matching TRBD1. CDR3 length: 15 residues. Germline-derived CDR1 and CDR2 are MDHEN and SYDVKM. V was pared by 6 bases and J by 3 bases, with 11 bases of the junction left unmatched. CDR3 coding DNA: TGTGCCAGCAGCTCTATAGACAGGGCCCGCTACGAGCAGTACTTC. Translated: CASSSIDRARYEQYF.

Only one count was recorded for this clone. CDR3 amino acids: CASSYGVTYGYTF. In nucleotides, the CDR3 is TGTGCCAGCAGTTACGGGGTAACGTATGGCTACACCTTC. This sequence joins TRBV27 and TRBJ1-2; D gene uncertain. The CDR3 spans 13 residues. Germline CDR1 MNHEY, CDR2 SMNVEV (reference sequence). Between the trimmed V and J ends, which lost 4 bases and 5 bases, there was a span of 11 bases.

This sequence joins TRBV7-8 and TRBJ1-2; D remains ambiguous. V was shortened by 5 bases and J by 0 bases, with 13 bases between the two germline ends. Germline V CDR1 and CDR2: SGHVS, FQNEAQ. The CDR3 has 15 amino acids. CDR3 sequence (DNA): TGTGCCAGCAGCCCAGTGGCGGGTCCTAACTATGGCTACACCTTC. The encoded protein is CASSPVAGPNYGYTF.